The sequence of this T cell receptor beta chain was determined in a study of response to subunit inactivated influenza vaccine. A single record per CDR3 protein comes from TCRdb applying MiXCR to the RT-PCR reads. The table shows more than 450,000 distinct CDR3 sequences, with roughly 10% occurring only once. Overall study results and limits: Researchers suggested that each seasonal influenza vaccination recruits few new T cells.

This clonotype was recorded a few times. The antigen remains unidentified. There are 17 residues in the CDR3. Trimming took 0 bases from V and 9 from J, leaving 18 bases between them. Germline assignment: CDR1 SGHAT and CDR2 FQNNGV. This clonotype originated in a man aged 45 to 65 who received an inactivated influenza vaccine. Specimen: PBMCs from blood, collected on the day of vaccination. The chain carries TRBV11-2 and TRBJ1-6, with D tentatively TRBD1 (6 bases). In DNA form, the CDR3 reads TGTGCCAGCAGCTTAGATCTAGGGGGACCGAAGAGTTCACCCCTCCACTTT. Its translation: CASSLDLGGPKSSPLHF.